These T cell receptor beta chains were read from a single sample in a study of blood T cell repertoires in COVID-19. This table comes from immunoSEQ multiplex PCR, and its TCRdb copy is limited to in-frame clones, with some not included. The sample shows hundreds of thousands of clones, about nine tenths of them seen only once. Specimen: peripheral blood. These receptors all come from a man in his 60s who had recovered from COVID-19. Both conserved end residues are part of each CDR3. A D gene is named only where the DNA matches it firmly. Clone size is not always given. Where it is, it says once, few, many or a class for expanded clones.

TRBV5-4	TRBD1	NA	TRBJ1-4	TGTGCCAGCAGCTTGGCGAGAGACAGGGGGCGGGGTGAAAAACTGTTTTTT	CASSLARDRGRGEKLFF
TRBV6-1	TRBD1	NA	TRBJ1-2	TGTGCCAGCAGTGAGACAGGGGGAGGTGGCTACACCTTC	CASSETGGGGYTF
TRBV6-2/TRBV6-3	TRBD2	NA	TRBJ2-1	TGTGCCAGCAGTCCCAATCCGGGACTAGCGGAGCCTTACAATGAGCAGTTCTTC	CASSPNPGLAEPYNEQFF
TRBV6-5	TRBD1	NA	TRBJ2-1	TGTGCCAGCAAAGGGGACAGGGGGCAGAATGAGCAGTTCTTC	CASKGDRGQNEQFF
TRBV4-2	NA	NA	TRBJ2-1	TGTGCCAGCAGCCAAGAAGCGGAACCCTACAATGAGCAGTTCTTC	CASSQEAEPYNEQFF
TRBV19	NA	NA	TRBJ1-6	TGTGCCAGTAGTATTGGAGGGTTACGGAATTCACCCCTCCACTTT	CASSIGGLRNSPLHF
TRBV18	NA	NA	TRBJ1-2	TGTGCCAGCTCACCCTTAGGGGCCGGCTACACCTTC	CASSPLGAGYTF
TRBV30	TRBD2	NA	TRBJ2-1	TGTGCCTGGAGACTAGCGGGAGGGCGGAATGAGCAGTTCTTC	CAWRLAGGRNEQFF
TRBV20-1	NA	NA	TRBJ2-1	TGCAGTGCTAGATTCGGTGAGCAGTTCTTC	CSARFGEQFF
TRBV5-4	NA	NA	TRBJ2-1	TGTGCCAGCAGCTTGGGCGGGGGCGCGGGAAATGAGCAGTTCTTC	CASSLGGGAGNEQFF
TRBV9	TRBD2	NA	TRBJ2-5	TGTGCCAGCAGCGTATCCCCGCGGGGGGCCCGGGGAGAGACCCAGTACTTC	CASSVSPRGARGETQYF
TRBV4-2	NA	once	TRBJ2-5	TGTGCCAGCAGCCGTAGGGGAATGGAGGAGACCCAGTACTTC	CASSRRGMEETQYF
TRBV11-3	NA	NA	TRBJ2-2	TGTGCCAGTCCTTTACGGTTTAGCACCGGGGAGCTGTTTTTT	CASPLRFSTGELFF
TRBV7-9	TRBD2	NA	TRBJ2-5	TGTGCCAGCAGCTTGGGAGGGCGGGAGACCCAGTACTTC	CASSLGGRETQYF
TRBV7-3	TRBD1	NA	TRBJ1-1	TGTGCCAGCAGCTCGACAGGGGCACACACTGAAGCTTTCTTT	CASSSTGAHTEAFF
TRBV5-1	TRBD2	NA	TRBJ2-2	TGCGCCAGCAGCCCCCGGACTAGTTCAAACACCGGGGAGCTGTTTTTT	CASSPRTSSNTGELFF
TRBV29-1	NA	once	TRBJ2-2	TGCAGCGTCGGGGGACCACGAGGCACCGGGGAGCTGTTTTTT	CSVGGPRGTGELFF
TRBV28	TRBD1	NA	TRBJ2-1	TGTGCCAGCAGTAGTCCACAGGGGAGAGTCAATGAGCAGTTCTTC	CASSSPQGRVNEQFF
TRBV7-2	NA	NA	TRBJ2-1	TGTGCCAGCAGCTCGGGACTGTGGAATGAGCAGTTCTTC	CASSSGLWNEQFF
TRBV7-2	NA	NA	TRBJ2-1	TGTGCCAGCAGCTTAAGCCGGGAGGAGCAGTTCTTC	CASSLSREEQFF
TRBV6-5	TRBD1	NA	TRBJ1-4	TGTGCCAGCGCCGAAAGGGGGCGCGTAGGCGAAAAACTGTTTTTT	CASAERGRVGEKLFF
TRBV19	NA	NA	TRBJ2-5	TGTGCCAGTCGACCGGGTCCGCGGGAGACCCAGTACTTC	CASRPGPRETQYF
TRBV11-2	NA	NA	TRBJ1-1	TGTGCCAGCAGCTTCGGACACACTAACACTGAAGCTTTCTTT	CASSFGHTNTEAFF
TRBV18	TRBD1	NA	TRBJ1-6	TGTGCCAGCTCACCGCTGACCGGGACAGGGAATTCACCCCTCCACTTT	CASSPLTGTGNSPLHF
TRBV4-1	NA	NA	TRBJ1-1	TGCGCCAGCAGGAACAGAGCATTGAACACTGAAGCTTTCTTT	CASRNRALNTEAFF
TRBV4-2	TRBD2	NA	TRBJ2-5	TGTGCCAGCAGCCAAGAGCGGGGGGGCCAAGAGACCCAGTACTTC	CASSQERGGQETQYF
TRBV6-2/TRBV6-3	NA	once	TRBJ1-1	TGTGCCAGCAGTTACGCGGTGAACACTGAAGCTTTCTTT	CASSYAVNTEAFF
TRBV5-1	NA	NA	TRBJ2-2	TGCGCCAGCAGTTTTGGACAGATCCTCACCGGGGAGCTGTTTTTT	CASSFGQILTGELFF
TRBV18	TRBD1	NA	TRBJ1-1	TGTGCCAGCTCACCACCCGACAGGGTAAAAGCTTTCTTT	CASSPPDRVKAFF
TRBV6-5	TRBD2	NA	TRBJ2-1	TGTGCCAGCAACCTAGCGGGTAATCCCGATTTGCAGTTCTTC	CASNLAGNPDLQFF
TRBV5-4	TRBD1	NA	TRBJ2-5	TGTGCCAGCAGCCCAGGGACAGCCCAAGAGACCCAGTACTTC	CASSPGTAQETQYF
TRBV7-2	NA	NA	TRBJ1-5	TGTGCCAGCAGACCAGCGGGGGTTCAGCCCCAGCATTTT	CASRPAGVQPQHF
TRBV11-1	NA	NA	TRBJ2-2	TGTGCCAGCAGCTTTAAGGGAGACACCGGGGAGCTGTTTTTT	CASSFKGDTGELFF
TRBV19	NA	few	TRBJ1-5	TGTGCCAGTAGTACAACAGGGAGCAATCAGCCCCAGCATTTT	CASSTTGSNQPQHF
TRBV10-1	TRBD1	NA	TRBJ2-4	TGCGCCAGCAGTGAATCGTTAAGGGGGCGACACCAAAACATTCAGTACTTC	CASSESLRGRHQNIQYF
TRBV4-1	TRBD2	NA	TRBJ2-7	TGCGCCAGCAGCCAAGATTCGGGGAGGGGCTACGAGCAGTACTTC	CASSQDSGRGYEQYF
TRBV3-1/TRBV3-2	NA	medium-sized	TRBJ1-5	TGTGCCAGCAGCCCGACCCAGGGTGGGGGCAATCAGCCCCAGCATTTT	CASSPTQGGGNQPQHF
TRBV4-3	TRBD1	NA	TRBJ1-5	TGCGCCAGCAGTCTTACACAGGGGAATCAGCCCCAGCATTTT	CASSLTQGNQPQHF
TRBV15	TRBD1	NA	TRBJ2-5	TGTGCCACCACCGGTGGACAGGGTATAGAGACCCAGTACTTC	CATTGGQGIETQYF
TRBV13	NA	NA	TRBJ2-2	TGTGCCAGCAGCTTATTTCGAGGGAGTAGCACCGGGGAGCTGTTTTTT	CASSLFRGSSTGELFF
TRBV11-2	TRBD1	NA	TRBJ2-7	TGTGCCAGCAGTAAAGGGGGGACAGGGACCTACGAGCAGTACTTC	CASSKGGTGTYEQYF
TRBV10-3	TRBD1	NA	TRBJ2-1	TGTGCCATCAGGACTAAACCGGGACAGGTGCTCGGGGAGCAGTTCTTC	CAIRTKPGQVLGEQFF
TRBV27	NA	NA	TRBJ2-7	TGTGCCAGCAGTCTTTCTAGACAGGGAGGCTACGAGCAGTACTTC	CASSLSRQGGYEQYF
TRBV28	NA	NA	TRBJ2-2	TGTGCCAGCAGTGGGGGCGAGTATTCGACCGGGGAGCTGTTTTTT	CASSGGEYSTGELFF
TRBV5-4	TRBD2	NA	TRBJ2-3	TGTGCCAGCAGCTTGGAACTAGCGGGAGCTTTTGTTACGCAGTATTTT	CASSLELAGAFVTQYF
TRBV29-1	TRBD2	NA	TRBJ2-1	TGCAGCGAATCCGGGACTAGCGGGGGCAGCTCCTACAATGAGCAGTTCTTC	CSESGTSGGSSYNEQFF
TRBV18	TRBD2	NA	TRBJ2-1	TGTGCCAGCTCACCACCGGGACTAGCGGGAGGTGAGCAGTTCTTC	CASSPPGLAGGEQFF
TRBV9	NA	NA	TRBJ1-1	TGTGCCAGCAGCAAGGACAGGAACACTGAAGCTTTCTTT	CASSKDRNTEAFF
TRBV23-1	TRBD1	NA	TRBJ2-5	TGCGCCAGCAGTCAGGAGGAGACCAGGGGGCAAGAGACCCAGTACTTC	CASSQEETRGQETQYF
TRBV13	NA	NA	TRBJ2-1	TGTGCCAGCAGCTTAGGAAAGGGGTCCCACAATGAGCAGTTCTTC	CASSLGKGSHNEQFF
TRBV19	NA	NA	TRBJ1-1	TGTGCCAGTAGTAAGTCAACAGGCATGAACACTGAAGCTTTCTTT	CASSKSTGMNTEAFF
TRBV3-1/TRBV3-2	NA	NA	TRBJ1-5	TGTGCCAGCAGCCAAGGGGAGGGGTTTGGCAATCAGCCCCAGCATTTT	CASSQGEGFGNQPQHF
TRBV19	TRBD1	NA	TRBJ1-6	TGTGCCAGTAGCAGACTACAGGGGGAGATAGCTAATTCACCCCTCCACTTT	CASSRLQGEIANSPLHF
TRBV3-1/TRBV3-2	NA	NA	TRBJ1-3	TGTGCCAGCAGCCAAGCCAGTAGGACTTGGACCTTATATTTT	CASSQASRTWTLYF
TRBV28	TRBD1	NA	TRBJ2-7	TGTGCCAGCAGTACAGGGGACTACGAGCAGTACTTC	CASSTGDYEQYF